The 19 T cell receptor beta chains listed next were all sequenced from one sample in a study of early T cells in non-severe SARS-CoV-2 infection. TCRdb reanalysed the 5' RACE reads using MiXCR and keeps one entry per CDR3 protein. The sample lists tens of thousands of distinct CDR3 sequences, 9.5% to 15% occurring once. The sequenced sample was whole blood. The receptors shown here come from an adult who was a healthcare worker with PCR-confirmed SARS-CoV-2 infection or an uninfected control (not recorded which).

This clonotype was seen ten or more times. The rearrangement uses TRBV4-1 and TRBJ2-2; no clear D. V was clipped by 4 bases and J by 2 bases, with 14 bases between them. This CDR3 region has 16 residues. Germline V CDR1 and CDR2: MGHRA, YSYEKL. CDR3 sequence (DNA): TGCGCCAGCAGCCTCAGAGAAGGGCTAAACACCGGGGAGCTGTTTTTT. Its translation is CASSLREGLNTGELFF.

This clonotype has more than one count but fewer than ten. This sequence joins TRBV7-9 and TRBJ2-2; D remains unclear. With 1 base removed from V and 7 bases from J, the gap between germline ends came to 4 bases. CDR1 SEHNR and CDR2 FQNEAQ come from the germline V gene (reference sequence). This CDR3 contains 12 residues. DNA for the CDR3: TGTGCCAGCAGCTTAGAGGTCGGGGAGCTGTTTTTT. It specifies CASSLEVGELFF. Full variable domain (rest looked up from reference TRBV7-9 and TRBJ2-2): DTGVSQNPRHKITKRGQNVTFRCDPISEHNRLYWYRQTLGQGPEFLTYFQNEAQLEKSRLLSDRFSAERPKGSFSTLEIQRTEQGDSAMYLCASSLEVGELFFGEGSRLTVL.

This chain joins TRBV4-2 and TRBJ2-1, with 10 nucleotides matching TRBD2. From germline, CDR1 is LGHNA and CDR2 YNFKEQ. J gave up 6 bases and V 0 bases, and 5 bases lay outside the gene matches. This CDR3 has 16 amino acids. In DNA form, the CDR3 reads TGTGCCAGCAGCCAAGAGGTACTAGCGGGAAGCAATGAGCAGTTCTTC. It codes for CASSQEVLAGSNEQFF.

In this sample, this clonotype turned up many times. The V gene is TRBV20-1, the J gene TRBJ2-3; 7 bases are a match to TRBD2. The CDR3 has 18 amino acids. V shed 3 bases and J 0 bases; nucleotides not matched to a gene: 15. Per germline, CDR1 DFQATT and CDR2 SNEGSKA (reference sequence). CDR3 bases: TGCAGTGCTAGGAATAACTATGAATTAGCGGGTAGCACAGATACGCAGTATTTT. Its protein product is CSARNNYELAGSTDTQYF.

The gene calls are TRBV20-1 and TRBJ2-7, with unresolved D. The CDR3 is 13 residues long. The germline CDR1 and CDR2 sequences are DFQATT and SNEGSKA (reference sequence). The CDR3 nucleotides read TGCAGCGTAGGAGCGCCGAGCTCCTACGAGCAGTACTTC. Residues: CSVGAPSSYEQYF.

This clonotype is medium-sized. V and J are TRBV7-2 and TRBJ2-7; D not resolved. CDR1 and CDR2 from the germline V gene are SGHTA and FQGNSA. The CDR3 totals 10 residues. Here the CDR3 reads CASSLKAGHV. DNA for the CDR3: TGTGCCAGCAGCTTAAAGGCCGGGCATGTC.

In this sample, this clonotype turned up many times. The chain recombines TRBV24-1 with TRBJ2-3, with a tentative D call TRBD2 (5 bases). V was pared by 5 bases and J by 6 bases, with 14 bases between. Germline CDR1 is KGHDR and CDR2 is SFDVKD. The CDR3 has 14 amino acids. CDR3 sequence: CATSGGSWRDTQYF. DNA of the CDR3: TGTGCCACCAGTGGTGGGTCTTGGAGGGATACGCAGTATTTT.

Ten or more counts support this clonotype. The rearrangement joins TRBV5-4 to TRBJ2-1; D remains ambiguous. Trimming took 0 bases from V and 4 from J, leaving 11 bases between them. The germline V gene encodes CDR1 SGHNT and CDR2 YYREEE (reference sequence). This CDR3 contains 15 residues. This CDR3 reads CASSLEAGPYNEQFF. In DNA form, the CDR3 reads TGTGCCAGCAGCTTGGAGGCAGGCCCTTACAATGAGCAGTTCTTC.

The genes are TRBV20-1 and TRBJ2-7; 9 nucleotides line up with TRBD1. CDR3 length: 15 residues. Unmatched junction bases numbered 15, after V lost 0 bases and J lost 12 bases. Germline V gene data show CDR1 as DFQATT and CDR2 as SNEGSKA (reference sequence). CDR3 bases: TGCAGTGCTAGAGAGGGTGGGACAGGGTCAGGAGTCGGGTACTTC. Protein: CSAREGGTGSGVGYF.

This clonotype was observed a handful of times. V is TRBV12-3 or TRBV12-4 and J is TRBJ1-1; tentative D call: TRBD1 (6 bases). Trimming shortened V by 3 bases and J by 7 bases, and 18 bases separated the two germline ends. This CDR3 contains 15 residues. The CDR3 region is CASSFGGGLTIEAFF. In nucleotides, the CDR3 is TGTGCCAGCAGTTTCGGCGGGGGGCTTACGATTGAAGCTTTCTTT.

In the case of this clonotype: A read error may produce the germline difference seen at one junction end. The chain is built from TRBV18 and TRBJ1-1, with TRBD1 matching 10 bases. The CDR3 contains 15 residues. Germline values: CDR1 KGHSH, CDR2 LQKENI. In DNA, the CDR3 is TGTGCCAGCTCACCAGGGGGGACAGGGGACACTGAACCTTTCTTT. Protein product: CASSPGGTGDTEPFF.

J is TRBJ1-1 and V is TRBV7-2; TRBD1 agrees at 8 bases. The CDR3 has 14 amino acids. Trimming removed 3 bases from V and 5 bases from J; junction bases left unmatched: 5. The germline gives CDR1 SGHTA, CDR2 FQGNSA. The chain's CDR3 is CASSFDRGRTEAFF. In DNA, the CDR3 is TGTGCCAGCAGCTTCGACAGGGGCAGGACTGAAGCTTTCTTT. Looking up the rest from reference TRBV7-2 and TRBJ1-1 gives the full variable domain: GAGVSQSPSNKVTEKGKDVELRCDPISGHTALYWYRQSLGQGLEFLIYFQGNSAPDKSGLPSDRFSAERTGGSVSTLTIQRTQQEDSAVYLCASSFDRGRTEAFFGQGTRLTVV.

This clonotype has a count of ten or more. This chain connects TRBV12-3 or TRBV12-4 to TRBJ2-7; a possible D gene is TRBD1 (6 bases). This CDR3 spans 13 amino acids. Deletions cut 8 bases from V and 2 bases from J, with 13 bases between. The CDR3, as DNA: TGTGCCAGCCGTCCAGGGGAAGCCTACGAGCAGTACTTC. Translating it yields CASRPGEAYEQYF.

The chain couples TRBV9 to TRBJ1-1, with TRBD1 as a possible D gene (6 bases). The germline CDR1 and CDR2 sequences are SGDLS and YYNGEE. The germline V and J ends were trimmed by 3 bases and 5 bases, with 20 bases remaining between them. This CDR3 has 16 amino acids. The CDR3 loop is CASSAEEQGLGTEAFF. CDR3 sequence (DNA): TGTGCCAGCAGCGCAGAAGAACAGGGTTTAGGAACTGAAGCTTTCTTT.

This chain links TRBV5-1 with TRBJ2-7; TRBD2 agrees at 11 bases. This CDR3 has 16 amino acids. CDR1 is SGHRS, CDR2 YFSETQ, per germline. V lost 0 bases to trimming and J lost 0 bases; unmatched junction nucleotides: 2. The CDR3 nucleotides read TGCGCCAGCAGCTTGGCGGGGACTAGCGGCTCCTACGAGCAGTACTTC. It encodes CASSLAGTSGSYEQYF.

This clonotype appeared a few times. V and J are TRBV6-1 and TRBJ2-2, with D possibly being TRBD2 (5 bases). CDR1 MNHNS and CDR2 SASEGT come from the germline V gene. The V gene lost 1 base and the J gene lost 6 bases, with 15 bases spanning the gap. The CDR3 totals 16 residues. The CDR3 DNA reads TGTGCCAGCAGTGAAGAGAGGGATTCGGACCCCGGGGAGCTGTTTTTT. Translating it yields CASSEERDSDPGELFF.

The rearrangement links TRBV29-1 to TRBJ2-5; TRBD2 matches 8 bases. The CDR3 contains 14 residues. Germline-derived CDR1 and CDR2 are SQVTM and ANQGSEA. The V segment lost 5 bases and the J segment 1 base; nucleotides outside the gene matches: 6. Here the CDR3 reads CSVPGTRSQETQYF. CDR3 bases: TGCAGCGTTCCAGGGACTAGAAGCCAAGAGACCCAGTACTTC.

This clonotype was counted only a few times. This chain uses TRBV7-2 with TRBJ2-7, with 8 bases matching TRBD2. This CDR3 has 14 residues. In germline, CDR1 is SGHTA, CDR2 FQGNSA. The trim removed 4 bases at V and 6 bases at J, leaving 8 bases unmatched. CDR3 protein: CASSSGLAPGEQYF. The CDR3 DNA sequence: TGTGCCAGCAGCTCCGGACTAGCTCCTGGCGAGCAGTACTTC.

V gene TRBV28 combines with J gene TRBJ1-6; possibly TRBD1 for D (6 bases). Trimming took off 2 bases at V and 6 bases at J, with 8 bases between the two ends. Looked up from germline, CDR1 is MDHEN and CDR2 is SYDVKM. The CDR3 extends over 14 amino acids. The chain's CDR3 is CASSLPQGNSPLHF. CDR3 coding DNA: TGTGCCAGCAGTTTACCACAGGGTAATTCACCCCTCCACTTT.